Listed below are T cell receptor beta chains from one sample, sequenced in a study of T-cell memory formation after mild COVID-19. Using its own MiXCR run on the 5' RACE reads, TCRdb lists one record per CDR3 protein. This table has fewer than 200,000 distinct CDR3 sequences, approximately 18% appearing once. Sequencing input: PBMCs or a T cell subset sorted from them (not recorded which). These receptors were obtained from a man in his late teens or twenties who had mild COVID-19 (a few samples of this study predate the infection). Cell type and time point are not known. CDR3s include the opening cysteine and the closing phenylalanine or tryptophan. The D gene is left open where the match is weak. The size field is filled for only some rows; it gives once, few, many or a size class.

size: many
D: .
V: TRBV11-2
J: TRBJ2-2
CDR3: CASSLIASRGGELFF
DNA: TGTGCCAGCAGCTTAATTGCCTCTCGGGGCGGGGAGCTGTTTTTT

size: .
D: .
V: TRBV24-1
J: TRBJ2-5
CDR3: CATSVSGAQETQYF
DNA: TGTGCCACCAGTGTCTCGGGGGCCCAAGAGACCCAGTACTTC

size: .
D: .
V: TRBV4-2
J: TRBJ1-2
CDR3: CASSQDTTVYGYTF
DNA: TGTGCCAGCAGCCAAGATACAACAGTCTATGGCTACACCTTC

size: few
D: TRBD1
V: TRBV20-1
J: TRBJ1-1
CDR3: CSANRQGGTEAFF
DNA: TGCAGTGCCAACCGACAGGGGGGAACTGAAGCTTTCTTT

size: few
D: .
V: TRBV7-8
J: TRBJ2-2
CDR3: CASSFGSGELFF
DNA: TGTGCCAGCAGCTTCGGGTCCGGGGAGCTGTTTTTT

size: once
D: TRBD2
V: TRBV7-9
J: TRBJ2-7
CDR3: CASSPSGGAREQYF
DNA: TGTGCCAGCAGCCCTAGCGGGGGGGCAAGGGAGCAGTACTTC

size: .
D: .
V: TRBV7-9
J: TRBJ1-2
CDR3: CASSLVSGSPGANYGYTF
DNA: TGTGCCAGCAGCTTAGTGTCGGGTAGCCCAGGGGCCAACTATGGCTACACCTTC

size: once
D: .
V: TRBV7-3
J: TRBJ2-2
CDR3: CASSLTSPIWSATGELFF
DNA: TGTGCCAGCAGCTTAACGAGCCCCATTTGGTCTGCCACCGGGGAGCTGTTTTTT

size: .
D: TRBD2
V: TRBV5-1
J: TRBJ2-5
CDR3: CASSLGGLAGKETQYF
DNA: TGCGCCAGCAGCTTGGGGGGACTAGCGGGTAAAGAGACCCAGTACTTC

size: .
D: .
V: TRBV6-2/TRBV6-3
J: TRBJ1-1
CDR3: CATSRAAGNTEAFF
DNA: TGTGCCACCAGCCGGGCGGCGGGGAACACTGAAGCTTTCTTT

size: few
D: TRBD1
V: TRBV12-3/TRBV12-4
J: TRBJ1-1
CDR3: CASSIRTGEAFF
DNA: TGTGCCAGCAGCATCAGGACAGGTGAAGCTTTCTTT

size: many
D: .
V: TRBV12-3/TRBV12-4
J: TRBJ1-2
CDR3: CASSRDRYGYTF
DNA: TGTGCCAGCAGCCGAGATAGATATGGCTACACCTTC

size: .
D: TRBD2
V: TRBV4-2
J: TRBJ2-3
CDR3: CASSQAGLAGGLGDTQYF
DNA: TGTGCCAGCAGCCAGGCTGGACTAGCGGGGGGCCTGGGAGATACGCAGTATTTT

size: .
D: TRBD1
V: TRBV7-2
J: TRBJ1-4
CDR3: CASSTQGASNEKLFF
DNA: TGTGCCAGCAGCACACAGGGGGCGAGTAATGAAAAACTGTTTTTT

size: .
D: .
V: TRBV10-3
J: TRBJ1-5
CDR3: CAIRSQSNQPQHF
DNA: TGTGCCATCCGATCACAATCCAATCAGCCCCAGCATTTT

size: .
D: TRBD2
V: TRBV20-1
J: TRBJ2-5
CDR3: CSATRLAGRETQYF
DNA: TGCAGTGCTACAAGACTAGCGGGGAGAGAGACCCAGTACTTC

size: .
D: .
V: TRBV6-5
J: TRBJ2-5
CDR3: CASSYRPLGPQYF
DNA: TGTGCCAGCAGTTACCGGCCCTTGGGGCCCCAGTACTTC